Sequencing of this T cell receptor beta chain was carried out in a study of B cell selection in AIRE deficiency. Whole-study findings and limits: Patient Tconv and Treg cells showed healthy-like TCRBV usage, CDR3 length, diversity.

Using immunoSEQ multiplex PCR, the repertoire was profiled, and TCRdb retains in-frame clones only, with some absent. This sample has roughly 23,000 clones; around 96% occur once, and the top ten carry less than 0.2%. Remarks on this clone: Its antigen is unidentified. Other nucleotide sequences in the sample specify the same CDR3.

With 4 bases clipped from V and 1 base from J, the junction kept 4 bases outside the gene matches. The germline V gene encodes CDR1 SGHRS and CDR2 YFSETQ. The CDR3 consists of 15 residues. The sorted conventional CD4 T cells were gated as CD4+CD127+. The chain uses TRBV5-1 and TRBJ2-1; TRBD2 aligns across 8 bases. Material: CD4+CD127+ conventional T cells sorted from PBMCs. The receptor comes from a human donor in good health. The CDR3 spells CASSPGGGSYNEQFF. The CDR3 coding sequence is TGCGCCAGCAGCCCCGGCGGGGGGTCCTACAATGAGCAGTTCTTC. The whole variable domain, filled in from reference TRBV5-1 and TRBJ2-1, reads KAGVTQTPRYLIKTRGQQVTLSCSPISGHRSVSWYQQTPGQGLQFLFEYFSETQRNKGNFPGRFSGRQFSNSRSEMNVSTLELGDSALYLCASSPGGGSYNEQFFGPGTRLTVL.